The clone carrying this TCR beta chain was recorded a few times. Antigen: not known. Preparation of the TCRbeta library involved a method that used unique molecular identifiers. MiXCR, run by TCRdb on the PCR reads, gives a single entry per CDR3 protein. Of tens of thousands of distinct CDR3 sequences detected, about 40% appear once; the ten largest clones hold roughly 98%. The CDR3 has 15 amino acids. The ends lost 7 bases at V and 3 bases at J; junction bases unmatched: 7. Germline values: CDR1 MNHEY, CDR2 SMNVEV (reference sequence). The sample originates from a study of T-cell reconstitution after alpha-beta-depleted transplantation in children. The study's findings and limits: About two months after transplant, alpha-beta T cells reportedly came from several hundred expanded graft clones.

This chain uses TRBV27 with TRBJ2-1; 9 bases are a match to TRBD2. The TCR was taken from a male patient under 18 who had a stem cell transplant for acute lymphoblastic leukemia, so the T cells may come from the graft donor. The sequenced sample was PBMCs, mostly from graft donor cells, obtained 360 days after TCRalphabeta/CD19-depleted stem cell transplant. Here the CDR3 reads CASTLGAGGYNEQFF. CDR3 coding DNA: TGTGCCAGCACCCTCGGAGCGGGGGGCTACAATGAGCAGTTCTTC.